This T cell receptor (beta chain) was identified during a study of T cells in localized non-small cell lung cancer. Here immunoSEQ multiplex PCR was the method, and the copy in TCRdb shows in-frame clones only, minus some. The sample includes about 26,000 clones, about 88% of them seen just once. The length of the CDR3 is 15 residues. V dropped 6 bases and J dropped 4 bases, with 18 bases sitting between them. Germline loops: CDR1 MNHEY, CDR2 SMNVEV (reference sequence). The J gene is TRBJ1-1, the V gene TRBV27; possibly TRBD1 for D (6 bases). The sequence derives from a female donor over 55 with stage II squamous cell lung carcinoma. Sequenced material: peripheral blood, taken before any cancer treatment. CDR3 nucleotide sequence: TGTGCCAGCAGAATCAGGGGTCGGGAAGGCACTGAAGCTTTCTTT. This gives the protein CASRIRGREGTEAFF.